This T cell receptor beta chain derives from a study of T-cell reconstitution after alpha-beta-depleted transplantation in children. It was with unique molecular identifiers that the TCRbeta library was prepared. TCRdb itself ran the PCR reads through MiXCR, one entry per CDR3 protein. Of a few hundred thousand distinct CDR3 sequences detected, roughly 25% appear once; the ten largest clones hold around 4.8%. This TCR came from a female patient aged 2 to 10 who had a stem cell transplant for congenital amegakaryocytic thrombocytopenia, so the T cells may come from the graft donor. Sequenced material: PBMCs, mostly from graft donor cells, taken 360 days after TCRalphabeta/CD19-depleted stem cell transplant.

The CDR3 DNA is TGTGCCAGTAGTATCTCGGGGGTCCAGTACTTC. Translating it yields CASSISGVQYF. The rearrangement joins TRBV19 to TRBJ2-5; D may be TRBD2 (6 bases). CDR1 and CDR2 from the germline V gene are LNHDA and SQIVND (reference sequence). This CDR3 contains 11 residues. V was clipped by 3 bases and J by 10 bases, with 9 bases between them.